These T cell receptor beta chains were read from a single sample in a study of blood T cell repertoires in COVID-19. Assay used: immunoSEQ multiplex PCR; TCRdb lists only in-frame clones, some missing. Of around 230,000 clones in the sample, 70% to 90% were seen once. Specimen: peripheral blood. All receptors come from a man over 45 with COVID-19, enrolled during active disease. CDR3s include the opening cysteine and the closing phenylalanine or tryptophan. The D gene is left open where the match is weak. A row's size may be missing; if present it is once, few, many or a size class.

cdr3_length: 14; v_call: TRBV2; j_call: TRBJ1-5; d_call: .; clone_size: .; cdr3_nt: TGTGCCAGCAGTCAACAGGGAGTCGGTCAGCCCCAGCATTTT; cdr3_aa: CASSQQGVGQPQHF
cdr3_length: 15; v_call: TRBV6-5; j_call: TRBJ1-5; d_call: .; clone_size: .; cdr3_nt: TGTGCCAGCAGAGCAGGACGGGAAAGCAATCAGCCCCAGCATTTT; cdr3_aa: CASRAGRESNQPQHF
cdr3_length: 15; v_call: TRBV7-3; j_call: TRBJ1-6; d_call: .; clone_size: few; cdr3_nt: TGTGCCAGCAGCTTAACTAGCTCCTATAATTCACCCCTCCACTTT; cdr3_aa: CASSLTSSYNSPLHF
cdr3_length: 12; v_call: TRBV30; j_call: TRBJ2-7; d_call: TRBD1; clone_size: .; cdr3_nt: TGTGCCTGGGGGGACAGGAGGCCCGAGCAGTACTTC; cdr3_aa: CAWGDRRPEQYF
cdr3_length: 16; v_call: TRBV20-1; j_call: TRBJ1-1; d_call: .; clone_size: .; cdr3_nt: TGCAGTGCTAGTCATGGGACTAAACAGGGAACGACTGAAGCTTTCTTT; cdr3_aa: CSASHGTKQGTTEAFF
cdr3_length: 16; v_call: TRBV9; j_call: TRBJ2-5; d_call: TRBD2; clone_size: .; cdr3_nt: TGTGCCAGCAGCGTAGGTAATAGCGGGGCAGGAGAGACCCAGTACTTC; cdr3_aa: CASSVGNSGAGETQYF
cdr3_length: 16; v_call: TRBV7-9; j_call: TRBJ1-2; d_call: TRBD1; clone_size: .; cdr3_nt: TGTGCCAGCAGCGCTTGGACAGGGGGCGTATCGGAAGGCTACACCTTC; cdr3_aa: CASSAWTGGVSEGYTF
cdr3_length: 15; v_call: TRBV18; j_call: TRBJ2-7; d_call: TRBD1; clone_size: .; cdr3_nt: TGTGCCAGCTCACCACCGACAGGGGTTTACTACGAGCAGTACTTC; cdr3_aa: CASSPPTGVYYEQYF
cdr3_length: 15; v_call: TRBV30; j_call: TRBJ2-1; d_call: TRBD2; clone_size: .; cdr3_nt: TGTGCCTGGAGTGTAACTAGCGGTACCTACAATGAGCAGTTCTTC; cdr3_aa: CAWSVTSGTYNEQFF
cdr3_length: 14; v_call: TRBV5-4; j_call: TRBJ1-4; d_call: TRBD1; clone_size: once; cdr3_nt: TGTGCCAGCAGCTTACAGGGGATGGGCGGAAAACTGTTTTTT; cdr3_aa: CASSLQGMGGKLFF
cdr3_length: 15; v_call: TRBV9; j_call: TRBJ2-7; d_call: TRBD2; clone_size: .; cdr3_nt: TGTGCCAGCAGCGTAGGACCTAGCGGGTCATACGAGCAGTACTTC; cdr3_aa: CASSVGPSGSYEQYF
cdr3_length: 16; v_call: TRBV15; j_call: TRBJ2-3; d_call: TRBD2; clone_size: .; cdr3_nt: TGTGCCACCAGCAGATGGACTAGCGGGGTTGGAGATACGCAGTATTTT; cdr3_aa: CATSRWTSGVGDTQYF
cdr3_length: 13; v_call: TRBV12-3/TRBV12-4; j_call: TRBJ1-2; d_call: TRBD1; clone_size: .; cdr3_nt: TGTGCCATCGACAGAACAGGGGACTATGGCTACACCTTC; cdr3_aa: CAIDRTGDYGYTF
cdr3_length: 14; v_call: TRBV7-9; j_call: TRBJ2-7; d_call: TRBD1; clone_size: .; cdr3_nt: TGTGCCAGCAGCAGAGGGACAGCCACCTACGAGCAGTACTTC; cdr3_aa: CASSRGTATYEQYF
cdr3_length: 14; v_call: TRBV19; j_call: TRBJ1-1; d_call: TRBD1; clone_size: .; cdr3_nt: TGTGCCAGTAGTTTCCGACAGGGGTTGACTGAAGCTTTCTTT; cdr3_aa: CASSFRQGLTEAFF
cdr3_length: 16; v_call: TRBV7-2; j_call: TRBJ2-5; d_call: .; clone_size: .; cdr3_nt: TGTGCCAGCAGCTTCCGACTAGAAGTAATAAAAGAGACCCAGTACTTC; cdr3_aa: CASSFRLEVIKETQYF
cdr3_length: 15; v_call: TRBV5-1; j_call: TRBJ1-2; d_call: TRBD1; clone_size: .; cdr3_nt: TGCGCCAGCAGTCAGGGACAGGGTGTATACTATGGCTACACCTTC; cdr3_aa: CASSQGQGVYYGYTF
cdr3_length: 15; v_call: TRBV3-1/TRBV3-2; j_call: TRBJ2-5; d_call: TRBD1; clone_size: .; cdr3_nt: TGTGCCAGCAGCCAGACCAGGGGGCTTTGGGAGACCCAGTACTTC; cdr3_aa: CASSQTRGLWETQYF
cdr3_length: 16; v_call: TRBV3-1/TRBV3-2; j_call: TRBJ2-5; d_call: TRBD2; clone_size: .; cdr3_nt: TGTGCCAGCAGCCAACAGTCAGCGGGGGGCCGAAGGACCCAGTACTTC; cdr3_aa: CASSQQSAGGRRTQYF
cdr3_length: 15; v_call: TRBV3-1/TRBV3-2; j_call: TRBJ2-1; d_call: TRBD2; clone_size: .; cdr3_nt: TGTGCCAGCAGCCATAGCGGGGGGGGCTACAATGAGCAGTTCTTC; cdr3_aa: CASSHSGGGYNEQFF
cdr3_length: 12; v_call: TRBV29-1; j_call: TRBJ1-1; d_call: .; clone_size: .; cdr3_nt: TGCAGCGTTTTTAGACCGGGAACTGAAGCTTTCTTT; cdr3_aa: CSVFRPGTEAFF
cdr3_length: 13; v_call: TRBV11-3; j_call: TRBJ2-1; d_call: .; clone_size: .; cdr3_nt: TGTGCCAGCAGCTTACAGCGGAACAATGAGCAGTTCTTC; cdr3_aa: CASSLQRNNEQFF
cdr3_length: 16; v_call: TRBV4-1; j_call: TRBJ2-2; d_call: .; clone_size: .; cdr3_nt: TGCGCCAGCAGCCAGCTTGGGGGCACAAACACCGGGGAGCTGTTTTTT; cdr3_aa: CASSQLGGTNTGELFF
cdr3_length: 14; v_call: TRBV27; j_call: TRBJ1-5; d_call: .; clone_size: .; cdr3_nt: TGTGCCAGCAGTATCGAAAGAGGCAATCAGCCCCAGCATTTT; cdr3_aa: CASSIERGNQPQHF
cdr3_length: 12; v_call: TRBV29-1; j_call: TRBJ1-1; d_call: .; clone_size: .; cdr3_nt: TGCAGCTCAGGGGAACTGAACACTGAAGCTTTCTTT; cdr3_aa: CSSGELNTEAFF
cdr3_length: 15; v_call: TRBV11-2; j_call: TRBJ1-3; d_call: .; clone_size: .; cdr3_nt: TGTGCCAGCAGCTTAAGTCCCAGCTCTGGAAACACCATATATTTT; cdr3_aa: CASSLSPSSGNTIYF
cdr3_length: 13; v_call: TRBV18; j_call: TRBJ2-2; d_call: .; clone_size: .; cdr3_nt: TGTGCCAGCTCACCGAGCGGGACCGGGGAGCTGTTTTTT; cdr3_aa: CASSPSGTGELFF
cdr3_length: 15; v_call: TRBV18; j_call: TRBJ2-1; d_call: .; clone_size: .; cdr3_nt: TGTGCCAGCCAATACGGGGGAGATAATTACAATGAGCAGTTCTTC; cdr3_aa: CASQYGGDNYNEQFF
cdr3_length: 15; v_call: TRBV27; j_call: TRBJ2-7; d_call: .; clone_size: .; cdr3_nt: TGTGCCAGCAGTTTACAAAACAGGCCGACCTACGAGCAGTACTTC; cdr3_aa: CASSLQNRPTYEQYF
cdr3_length: 12; v_call: TRBV5-1; j_call: TRBJ1-2; d_call: .; clone_size: .; cdr3_nt: TGCGCCAGCAGCCCTGACGGAGGAGGCTACACCTTC; cdr3_aa: CASSPDGGGYTF
cdr3_length: 16; v_call: TRBV6-5; j_call: TRBJ2-7; d_call: .; clone_size: once; cdr3_nt: TGTGCCAGCAGTTACCAAGGCGACGACAGGCCGAGGGAGCAGTACTTC; cdr3_aa: CASSYQGDDRPREQYF
cdr3_length: 12; v_call: TRBV30; j_call: TRBJ1-2; d_call: .; clone_size: few; cdr3_nt: TGTGCCAGAGACAGGCGGCAGGGCGGCTACACCTTC; cdr3_aa: CARDRRQGGYTF
cdr3_length: 17; v_call: TRBV24-1; j_call: TRBJ1-5; d_call: TRBD1; clone_size: .; cdr3_nt: TGTGCCACCAGTGATCCCGGGGGACAGGGCGGCAATCAGCCCCAGCATTTT; cdr3_aa: CATSDPGGQGGNQPQHF
cdr3_length: 15; v_call: TRBV7-6; j_call: TRBJ2-1; d_call: TRBD2; clone_size: .; cdr3_nt: TGTGCCAGCTGTGCGGCTAGCGGGGGGGCTAATGAGCAGTTCTTC; cdr3_aa: CASCAASGGANEQFF
cdr3_length: 12; v_call: TRBV2; j_call: TRBJ1-2; d_call: TRBD1; clone_size: .; cdr3_nt: TGTGCCAGCACGGACAGGTTAAATGGCTACACCTTC; cdr3_aa: CASTDRLNGYTF
cdr3_length: 15; v_call: TRBV5-1; j_call: TRBJ1-2; d_call: TRBD1; clone_size: .; cdr3_nt: TGCGCCAGCAGCACTCGACAGGGATTTAACTATGGCTACACCTTC; cdr3_aa: CASSTRQGFNYGYTF
cdr3_length: 15; v_call: TRBV10-2; j_call: TRBJ2-1; d_call: TRBD2; clone_size: .; cdr3_nt: TGCGCCAGCAGTGAGTCGGCGGGGGGGCGGGGTGAGCAGTTCTTC; cdr3_aa: CASSESAGGRGEQFF
cdr3_length: 15; v_call: TRBV30; j_call: TRBJ1-2; d_call: .; clone_size: .; cdr3_nt: TGTGCCTGGCCGCCGACTCGCCGCACTAACTATGGCTACACCTTC; cdr3_aa: CAWPPTRRTNYGYTF
cdr3_length: 16; v_call: TRBV5-5; j_call: TRBJ2-1; d_call: .; clone_size: .; cdr3_nt: TGTGCCAGCAGCTTGGCGAGGAGCGAGGGTGGCAATGAGCAGTTCTTC; cdr3_aa: CASSLARSEGGNEQFF
cdr3_length: 15; v_call: TRBV5-1; j_call: TRBJ1-4; d_call: TRBD1; clone_size: .; cdr3_nt: TGCGCCAGCAGCTGGGGACAGGGAACTAATGAAAAACTGTTTTTT; cdr3_aa: CASSWGQGTNEKLFF
cdr3_length: 15; v_call: TRBV6-1; j_call: TRBJ2-5; d_call: TRBD2; clone_size: .; cdr3_nt: TGTGCCAGCAGTGAGATGATAGCGGGGGGCGGGACCCAGTACTTC; cdr3_aa: CASSEMIAGGGTQYF
cdr3_length: 17; v_call: TRBV7-2; j_call: TRBJ2-2; d_call: .; clone_size: .; cdr3_nt: TGTGCCAGCAGCTTGGCCGCTCTAGCGCGGAACACCGGGGAGCTGCTTTTT; cdr3_aa: CASSLAALARNTGELLF
cdr3_length: 15; v_call: TRBV19; j_call: TRBJ1-1; d_call: .; clone_size: .; cdr3_nt: TGTGCCAGTAGTATATGGGCAGGGGAGGGCACTGAAGCTTTCTTT; cdr3_aa: CASSIWAGEGTEAFF
cdr3_length: 14; v_call: TRBV6-6; j_call: TRBJ1-5; d_call: .; clone_size: .; cdr3_nt: TGTGCCAGCCACGACCTAGCGGACAATCAGCCCCAGCATTTT; cdr3_aa: CASHDLADNQPQHF
cdr3_length: 16; v_call: TRBV4-2; j_call: TRBJ1-2; d_call: .; clone_size: .; cdr3_nt: TGTGCCAGCAGCCAAGATCGGAAACAGGGAGTCTATGGCTACACCTTC; cdr3_aa: CASSQDRKQGVYGYTF
cdr3_length: 14; v_call: TRBV6-6; j_call: TRBJ1-5; d_call: TRBD1; clone_size: few; cdr3_nt: TGTGCCAGCAGCGACAGGGGTAGCAATCAGCCCCAGCATTTT; cdr3_aa: CASSDRGSNQPQHF
cdr3_length: 15; v_call: TRBV19; j_call: TRBJ1-2; d_call: TRBD1; clone_size: .; cdr3_nt: TGTGCCAGTAGTTCTCGACAGGGATCAAACTATGGCTACACCTTC; cdr3_aa: CASSSRQGSNYGYTF
cdr3_length: 13; v_call: TRBV6-5; j_call: TRBJ1-5; d_call: .; clone_size: few; cdr3_nt: TGTGCCAGCAGGCAGGTGAACAATCAGCCCCAGCATTTT; cdr3_aa: CASRQVNNQPQHF
cdr3_length: 15; v_call: TRBV28; j_call: TRBJ1-4; d_call: .; clone_size: .; cdr3_nt: TGTGCCAGCAGTCCCACCCCCCGGGCTAATGAAAAACTGTTTTTT; cdr3_aa: CASSPTPRANEKLFF
cdr3_length: 13; v_call: TRBV18; j_call: TRBJ2-5; d_call: TRBD1; clone_size: .; cdr3_nt: TGTGCCAGCTCAAGGGACAGGCAAGAGACCCAGTACTTC; cdr3_aa: CASSRDRQETQYF
cdr3_length: 18; v_call: TRBV4-2; j_call: TRBJ2-2; d_call: TRBD2; clone_size: .; cdr3_nt: TGTGCCAGCAGCCAAGGTCCTAGCGGGGGGGCGTACACCGGGGAGCTGTTTTTT; cdr3_aa: CASSQGPSGGAYTGELFF
cdr3_length: 13; v_call: TRBV7-9; j_call: TRBJ2-1; d_call: TRBD1; clone_size: .; cdr3_nt: TGTGCCAGCAGCTTGACAGGGTTGAATGAGCAGTTCTTC; cdr3_aa: CASSLTGLNEQFF
cdr3_length: 17; v_call: TRBV7-2; j_call: TRBJ2-3; d_call: TRBD1; clone_size: few; cdr3_nt: TGTGCCAGCAGCCTACGGACAGGGCATTACGAAACAGATACGCAGTATTTT; cdr3_aa: CASSLRTGHYETDTQYF
cdr3_length: 14; v_call: TRBV18; j_call: TRBJ1-5; d_call: .; clone_size: .; cdr3_nt: TGTGCCAGCTCAGCGACAATAGGGGATCAGCCCCAGCATTTT; cdr3_aa: CASSATIGDQPQHF
cdr3_length: 13; v_call: TRBV19; j_call: TRBJ2-7; d_call: TRBD1; clone_size: few; cdr3_nt: TGTGCCAGTAGTGGACAGGGGTTCCACGAGCAGTACTTC; cdr3_aa: CASSGQGFHEQYF
cdr3_length: 14; v_call: TRBV6-5; j_call: TRBJ1-2; d_call: TRBD1; clone_size: .; cdr3_nt: TGTGCCAGCAGTTACGACAGGGGGTTGAATGGCTACACCTTC; cdr3_aa: CASSYDRGLNGYTF
cdr3_length: 17; v_call: TRBV4-1; j_call: TRBJ2-7; d_call: TRBD2; clone_size: .; cdr3_nt: TGCGCCAGCAGCCAGGAGGTAGCGGGGGGTTTCTCCTACGAGCAGTACTTC; cdr3_aa: CASSQEVAGGFSYEQYF
cdr3_length: 13; v_call: TRBV5-1; j_call: TRBJ1-1; d_call: .; clone_size: .; cdr3_nt: TGCGCCAGCAGATGGGACTCGAACACTGAAGCTTTCTTT; cdr3_aa: CASRWDSNTEAFF
cdr3_length: 12; v_call: TRBV7-9; j_call: TRBJ2-1; d_call: .; clone_size: few; cdr3_nt: TGTGCCAGCAGCTTAGTCTCCGATGAGCAGTTCTTC; cdr3_aa: CASSLVSDEQFF
cdr3_length: 13; v_call: TRBV2; j_call: TRBJ1-6; d_call: .; clone_size: many; cdr3_nt: TGTGCCAGCAGGAGTGGTAGTAATTCACCCCTCCACTTT; cdr3_aa: CASRSGSNSPLHF